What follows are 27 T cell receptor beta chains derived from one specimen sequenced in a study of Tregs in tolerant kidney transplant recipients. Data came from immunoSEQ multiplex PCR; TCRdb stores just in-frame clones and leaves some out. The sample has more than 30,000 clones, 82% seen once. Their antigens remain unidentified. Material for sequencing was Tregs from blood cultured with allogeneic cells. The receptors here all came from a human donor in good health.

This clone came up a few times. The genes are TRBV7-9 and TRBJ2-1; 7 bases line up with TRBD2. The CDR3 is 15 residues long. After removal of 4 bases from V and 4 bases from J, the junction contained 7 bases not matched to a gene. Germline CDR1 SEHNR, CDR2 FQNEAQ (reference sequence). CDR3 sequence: CASSSLGGVYNEQFF. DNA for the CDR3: TGTGCCAGCAGCTCCCTGGGGGGGGTTTACAATGAGCAGTTCTTC.

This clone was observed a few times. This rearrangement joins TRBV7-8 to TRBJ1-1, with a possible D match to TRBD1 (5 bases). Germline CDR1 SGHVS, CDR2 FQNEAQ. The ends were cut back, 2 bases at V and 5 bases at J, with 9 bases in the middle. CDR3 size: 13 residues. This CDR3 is CASSLFGGTEAFF. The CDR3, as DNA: TGTGCCAGCAGCTTATTCGGGGGAACTGAAGCTTTCTTT. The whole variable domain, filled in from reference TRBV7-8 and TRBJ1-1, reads GAGVSQSPRYKVAKRGQDVALRCDPISGHVSLFWYQQALGQGPEFLTYFQNEAQLDKSGLPSDRFFAERPEGSVSTLKIQRTQQEDSAVYLCASSLFGGTEAFFGQGTRLTVV.

CDR3 DNA: TGTGCCAGCAGTTACGGGAGGCTGATGCAGTACTTC. This sequence encodes CASSYGRLMQYF. The V and J genes are TRBV6-5 and TRBJ2-7, with a tentative D call TRBD2 (6 bases). This CDR3 is built from 12 residues. Trimming removed 2 bases at V and 9 bases at J, with 11 bases between. Germline-derived CDR1 and CDR2 are MNHEY and SVGAGI.

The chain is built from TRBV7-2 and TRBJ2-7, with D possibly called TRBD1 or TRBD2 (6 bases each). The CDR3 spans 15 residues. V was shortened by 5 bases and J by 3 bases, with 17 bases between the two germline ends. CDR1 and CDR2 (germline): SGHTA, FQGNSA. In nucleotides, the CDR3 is TGTGCCAGCAGCCCCGAGGGGGGTTTTAACTACGAGCAGTACTTC. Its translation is CASSPEGGFNYEQYF.

The CDR3 DNA reads TGTGCCAGCAGCTGGTACGCCGGCACTGAAGCTTTCTTT. Its translation: CASSWYAGTEAFF. The chain carries TRBV5-6 and TRBJ1-1; D remains ambiguous. Germline V gives CDR1 SGHDT, CDR2 YYEEEE. V was shortened by 3 bases and J by 4 bases, with 10 bases between the two germline ends. CDR3 length equals 13 residues.

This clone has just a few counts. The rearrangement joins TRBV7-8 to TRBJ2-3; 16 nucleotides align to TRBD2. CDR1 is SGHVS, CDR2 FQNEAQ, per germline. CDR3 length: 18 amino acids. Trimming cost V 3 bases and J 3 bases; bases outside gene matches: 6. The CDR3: CASSFEGLAGGLTDTQYF. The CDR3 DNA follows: TGTGCCAGCAGCTTTGAGGGACTAGCGGGGGGGTTAACAGATACGCAGTATTTT.

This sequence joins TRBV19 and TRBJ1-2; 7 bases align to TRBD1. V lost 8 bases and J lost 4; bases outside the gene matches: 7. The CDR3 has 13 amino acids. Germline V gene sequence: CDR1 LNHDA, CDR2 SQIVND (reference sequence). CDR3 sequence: CASDDRAGYGYTF. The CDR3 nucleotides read TGTGCCAGTGACGACAGGGCCGGCTATGGCTACACCTTC.

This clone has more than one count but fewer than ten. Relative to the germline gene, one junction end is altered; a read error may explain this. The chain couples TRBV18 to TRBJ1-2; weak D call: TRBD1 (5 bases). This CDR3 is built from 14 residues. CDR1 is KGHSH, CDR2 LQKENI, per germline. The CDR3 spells CASSPPGPNYGYTF. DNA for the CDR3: TGTGCCAGCTCTCCACCGGGACCGAACTATGGCTACACCTTC.

The CDR3 loop reads CASSQQGRAGAGLRRNIQYF. In DNA, the CDR3 is TGCGCCAGCAGCCAACAGGGGAGAGCGGGGGCCGGGCTACGAAGAAACATTCAGTACTTC. The chain has TRBV4-3 and TRBJ2-4; 8 nucleotides agree with TRBD2. V was pared by 2 bases and J by 6 bases, with 21 bases of the junction left unmatched. There are 20 residues in the CDR3. Germline V gene data show CDR1 as LGHNA and CDR2 as YSLEER.

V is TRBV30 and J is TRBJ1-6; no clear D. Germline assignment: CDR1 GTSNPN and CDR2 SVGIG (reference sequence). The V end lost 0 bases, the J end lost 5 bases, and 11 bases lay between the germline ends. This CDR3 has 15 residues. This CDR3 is CAWSVLRRDNSPLHF. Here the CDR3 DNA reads TGTGCCTGGAGTGTACTTCGGCGGGATAATTCACCCCTCCACTTT.

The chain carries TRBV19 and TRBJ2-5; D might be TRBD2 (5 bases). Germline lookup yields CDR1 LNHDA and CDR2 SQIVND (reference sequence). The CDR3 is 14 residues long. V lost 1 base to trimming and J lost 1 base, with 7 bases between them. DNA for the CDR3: TGTGCCAGTAGTATAGCAACTAGCCAAGAGACCCAGTACTTC. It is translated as CASSIATSQETQYF. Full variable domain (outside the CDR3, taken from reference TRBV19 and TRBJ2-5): DGGITQSPKYLFRKEGQNVTLSCEQNLNHDAMYWYRQDPGQGLRLIYYSQIVNDFQKGDIAEGYSVSREKKESFPLTVTSAQKNPTAFYLCASSIATSQETQYFGPGTRLLVL.

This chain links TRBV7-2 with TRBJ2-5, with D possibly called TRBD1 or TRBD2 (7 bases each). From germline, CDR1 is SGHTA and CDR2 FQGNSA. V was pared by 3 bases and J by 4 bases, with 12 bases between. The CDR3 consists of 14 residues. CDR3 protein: CASSFRGGVETQYF. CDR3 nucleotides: TGTGCCAGCAGCTTCAGGGGGGGCGTAGAGACCCAGTACTTC.

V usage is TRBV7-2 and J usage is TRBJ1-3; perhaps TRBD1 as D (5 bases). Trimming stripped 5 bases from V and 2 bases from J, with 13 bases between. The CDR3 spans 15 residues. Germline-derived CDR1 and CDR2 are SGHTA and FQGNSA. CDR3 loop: CASSGGLSAGNTIYF. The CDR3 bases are TGTGCCAGCAGCGGGGGACTTTCGGCTGGAAACACCATATATTTT.

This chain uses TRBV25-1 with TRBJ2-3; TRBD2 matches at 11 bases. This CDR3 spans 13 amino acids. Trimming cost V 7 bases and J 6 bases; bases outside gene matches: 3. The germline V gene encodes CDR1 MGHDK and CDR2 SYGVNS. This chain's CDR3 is CASIASGRDTQYF. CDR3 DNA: TGTGCCAGCATAGCTAGCGGGAGGGATACGCAGTATTTT.

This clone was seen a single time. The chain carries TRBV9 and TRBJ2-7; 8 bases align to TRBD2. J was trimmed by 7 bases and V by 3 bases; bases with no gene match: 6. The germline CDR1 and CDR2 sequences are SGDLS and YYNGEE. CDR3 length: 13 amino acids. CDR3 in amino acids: CASSGLVAGEQYF. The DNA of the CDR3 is TGTGCCAGCAGCGGGCTCGTAGCGGGAGAGCAGTACTTC.

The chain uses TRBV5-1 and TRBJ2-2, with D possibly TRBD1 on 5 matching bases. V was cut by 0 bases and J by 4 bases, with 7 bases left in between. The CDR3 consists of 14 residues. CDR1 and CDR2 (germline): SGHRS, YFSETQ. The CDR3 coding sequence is TGCGCCAGCAGCTTGGGGACATTCACCGGGGAGCTGTTTTTT. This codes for CASSLGTFTGELFF.

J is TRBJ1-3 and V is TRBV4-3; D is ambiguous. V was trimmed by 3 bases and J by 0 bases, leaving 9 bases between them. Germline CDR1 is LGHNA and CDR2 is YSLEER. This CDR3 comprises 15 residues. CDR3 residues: CASSQDGLSGNTIYF. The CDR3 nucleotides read TGCGCCAGCAGCCAGGACGGCCTCTCTGGAAACACCATATATTTT.

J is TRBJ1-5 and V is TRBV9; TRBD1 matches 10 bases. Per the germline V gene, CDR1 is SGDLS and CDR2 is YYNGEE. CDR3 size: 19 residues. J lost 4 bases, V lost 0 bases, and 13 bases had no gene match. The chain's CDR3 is CASSVAQASDRGPNQPQHF. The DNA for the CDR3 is TGTGCCAGCAGCGTAGCCCAGGCCTCAGACAGGGGGCCTAATCAGCCCCAGCATTTT.

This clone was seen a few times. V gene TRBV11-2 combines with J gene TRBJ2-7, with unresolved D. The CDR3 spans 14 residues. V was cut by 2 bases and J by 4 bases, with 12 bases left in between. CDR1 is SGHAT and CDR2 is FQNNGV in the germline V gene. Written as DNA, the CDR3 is TGTGCCAGCAGCTTAAACGGCCTCCTGTACGAGCAGTACTTC. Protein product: CASSLNGLLYEQYF. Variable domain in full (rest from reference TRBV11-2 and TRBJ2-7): EAGVAQSPRYKIIEKRQSVAFWCNPISGHATLYWYQQILGQGPKLLIQFQNNGVVDDSQLPKDRFSAERLKGVDSTLKIQPAKLEDSAVYLCASSLNGLLYEQYFGPGTRLTVT.

CDR3 region: CASRGEVNEQFF. For the CDR3, the DNA is TGTGCCAGCCGAGGGGAGGTGAATGAGCAGTTCTTC. The chain employs TRBV7-2 and TRBJ2-1, with D possibly TRBD2 on 6 matching bases. The CDR3 loop spans 12 amino acids. With 8 bases removed from V and 7 bases from J, the gap between germline ends came to 12 bases. Germline lookup yields CDR1 SGHTA and CDR2 FQGNSA. The entire variable domain, with the rest obtained from reference TRBV7-2 and TRBJ2-1, is as follows: GAGVSQSPSNKVTEKGKDVELRCDPISGHTALYWYRQSLGQGLEFLIYFQGNSAPDKSGLPSDRFSAERTGGSVSTLTIQRTQQEDSAVYLCASRGEVNEQFFGPGTRLTVL.

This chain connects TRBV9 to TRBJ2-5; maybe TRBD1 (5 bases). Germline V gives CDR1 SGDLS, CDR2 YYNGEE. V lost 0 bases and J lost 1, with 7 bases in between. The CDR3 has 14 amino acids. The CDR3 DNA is TGTGCCAGCAGCGTAGGTCAGGGCCAAGAGACCCAGTACTTC. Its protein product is CASSVGQGQETQYF.

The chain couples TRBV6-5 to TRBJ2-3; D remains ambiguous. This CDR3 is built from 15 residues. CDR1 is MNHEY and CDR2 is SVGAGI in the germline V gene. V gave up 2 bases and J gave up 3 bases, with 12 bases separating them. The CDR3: CASSYGSAPTDTQYF. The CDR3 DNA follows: TGTGCCAGCAGTTACGGGTCTGCCCCAACAGATACGCAGTATTTT.

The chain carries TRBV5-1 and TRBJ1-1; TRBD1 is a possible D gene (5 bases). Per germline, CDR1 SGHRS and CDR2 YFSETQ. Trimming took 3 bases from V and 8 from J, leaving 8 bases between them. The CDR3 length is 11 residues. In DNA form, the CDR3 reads TGCGCCAGCAGCTGGCGGGGGGAAGCTTTCTTT. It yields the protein CASSWRGEAFF.

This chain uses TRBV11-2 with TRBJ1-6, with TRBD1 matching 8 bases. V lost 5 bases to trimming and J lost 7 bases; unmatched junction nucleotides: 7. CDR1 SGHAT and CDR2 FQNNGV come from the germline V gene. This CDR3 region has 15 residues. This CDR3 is CASSTGQAPNSPLHF. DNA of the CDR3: TGTGCCAGCAGCACGGGACAGGCGCCCAATTCACCCCTCCACTTT.

CDR3 in DNA: TGTGCCAGCAGACCCGACAGTACTGAGGGTCAGCCCCAGCATTTT. Translating it yields CASRPDSTEGQPQHF. The rearrangement joins TRBV5-5 to TRBJ1-5; possibly TRBD1 for D (5 bases). Germline values: CDR1 SGHKS, CDR2 YYEKEE (reference sequence). This CDR3 region has 15 residues. With 5 bases removed from V and 6 bases from J, the gap between germline ends came to 18 bases.

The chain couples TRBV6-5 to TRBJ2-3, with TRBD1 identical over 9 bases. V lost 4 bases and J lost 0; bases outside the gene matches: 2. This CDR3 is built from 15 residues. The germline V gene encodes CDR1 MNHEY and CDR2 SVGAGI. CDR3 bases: TGTGCCAGCAGTTGGGACAGGGCGAGCACAGATACGCAGTATTTT. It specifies CASSWDRASTDTQYF.

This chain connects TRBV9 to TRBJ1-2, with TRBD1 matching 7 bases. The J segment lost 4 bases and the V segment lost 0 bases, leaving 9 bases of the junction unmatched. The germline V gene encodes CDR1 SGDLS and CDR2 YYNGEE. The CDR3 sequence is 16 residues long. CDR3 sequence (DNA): TGTGCCAGCAGCGTAGCTCAAGGGGGCTTGTCCTATGGCTACACCTTC. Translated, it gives CASSVAQGGLSYGYTF.